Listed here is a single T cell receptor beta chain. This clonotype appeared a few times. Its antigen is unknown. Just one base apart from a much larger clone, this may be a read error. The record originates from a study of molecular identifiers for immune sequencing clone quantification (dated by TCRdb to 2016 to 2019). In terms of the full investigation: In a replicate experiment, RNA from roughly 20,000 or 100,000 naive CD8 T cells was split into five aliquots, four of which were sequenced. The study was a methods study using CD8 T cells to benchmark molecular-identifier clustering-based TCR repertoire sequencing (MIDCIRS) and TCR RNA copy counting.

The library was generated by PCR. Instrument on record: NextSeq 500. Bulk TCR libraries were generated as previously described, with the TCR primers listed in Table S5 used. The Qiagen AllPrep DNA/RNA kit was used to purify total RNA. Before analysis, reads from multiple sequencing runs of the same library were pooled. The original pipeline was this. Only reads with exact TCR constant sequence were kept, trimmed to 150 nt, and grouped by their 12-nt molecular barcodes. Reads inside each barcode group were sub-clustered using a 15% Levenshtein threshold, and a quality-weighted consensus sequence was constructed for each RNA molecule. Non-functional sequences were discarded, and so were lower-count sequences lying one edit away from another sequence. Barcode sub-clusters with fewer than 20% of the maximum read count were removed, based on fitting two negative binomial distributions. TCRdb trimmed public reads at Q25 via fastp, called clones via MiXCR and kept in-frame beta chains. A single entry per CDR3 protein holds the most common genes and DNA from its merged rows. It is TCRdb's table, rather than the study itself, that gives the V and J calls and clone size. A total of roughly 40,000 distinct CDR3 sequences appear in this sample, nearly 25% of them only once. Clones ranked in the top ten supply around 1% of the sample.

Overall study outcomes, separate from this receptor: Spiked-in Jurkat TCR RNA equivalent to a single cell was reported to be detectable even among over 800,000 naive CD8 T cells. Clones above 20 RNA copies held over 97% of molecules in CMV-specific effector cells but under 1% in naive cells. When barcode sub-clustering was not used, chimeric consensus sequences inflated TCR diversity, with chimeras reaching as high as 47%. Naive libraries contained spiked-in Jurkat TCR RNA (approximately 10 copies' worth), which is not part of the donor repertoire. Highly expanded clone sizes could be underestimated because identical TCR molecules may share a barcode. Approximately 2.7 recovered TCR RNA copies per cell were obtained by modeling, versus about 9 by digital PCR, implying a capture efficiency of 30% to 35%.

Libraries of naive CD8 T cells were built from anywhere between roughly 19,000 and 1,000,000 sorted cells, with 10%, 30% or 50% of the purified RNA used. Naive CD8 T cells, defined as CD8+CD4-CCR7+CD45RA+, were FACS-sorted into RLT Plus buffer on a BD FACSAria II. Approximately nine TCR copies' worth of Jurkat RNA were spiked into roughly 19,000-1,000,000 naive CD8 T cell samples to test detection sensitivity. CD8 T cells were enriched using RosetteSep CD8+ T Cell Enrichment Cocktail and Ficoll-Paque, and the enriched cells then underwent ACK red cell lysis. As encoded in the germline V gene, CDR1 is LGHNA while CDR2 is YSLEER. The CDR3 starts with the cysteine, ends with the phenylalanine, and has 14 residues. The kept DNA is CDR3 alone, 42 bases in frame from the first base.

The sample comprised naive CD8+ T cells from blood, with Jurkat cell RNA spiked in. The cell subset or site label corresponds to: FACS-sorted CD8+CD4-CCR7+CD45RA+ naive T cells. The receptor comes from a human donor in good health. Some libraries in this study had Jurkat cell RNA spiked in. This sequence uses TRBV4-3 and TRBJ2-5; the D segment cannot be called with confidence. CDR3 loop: CASSQERHHETQYF. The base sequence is TGCGCCAGCAGCCAAGAGAGGCACCACGAGACCCAGTACTTC.